What follows are 8 T cell receptor beta chains derived from one specimen sequenced in a study of cytomegalovirus exposure and HLA in healthy donors. PCR employed 60 Vbeta and 13 Jbeta primers. The method was immunoSEQ multiplex PCR; TCRdb's version includes in-frame clones alone and lacks a portion of them. The data hold roughly 190,000 clones, with more than 60% observed a single time. Sequencing input: PBMCs. The source of these receptors is a woman younger than 45 in good health and CMV-seropositive.

This clone turned up a few times. This sequence joins TRBV15 and TRBJ1-3, with 10 bases fitting TRBD1. V trimming: 0 bases; J trimming: 0 bases; junction bases outside the gene matches: 5. The CDR3 is 18 amino acids. Germline V lookup: CDR1 LNHNV, CDR2 YYDKDF (reference sequence). CDR3 coding DNA: TGTGCCACCAGCAGAGACCGCGGGACAGGGGTCTCTGGAAACACCATATATTTT. It codes for CATSRDRGTGVSGNTIYF. Looking up the rest from reference TRBV15 and TRBJ1-3 gives the full variable domain: DAMVIQNPRYQVTQFGKPVTLSCSQTLNHNVMYWYQQKSSQAPKLLFHYYDKDFNNEADTPDNFQSRRPNTSFCFLDIRSPGLGDTAMYLCATSRDRGTGVSGNTIYFGEGSWLTVV.

This chain links TRBV27 with TRBJ1-2; tentative D call: TRBD1 (5 bases). V was clipped by 6 bases and J by 6 bases, with 23 bases between them. The CDR3 runs 16 residues. Germline CDR1 is MNHEY and CDR2 is SMNVEV (reference sequence). The CDR3 sequence is CASRRGGGVTINGYTF. The CDR3 DNA reads TGTGCCAGCAGAAGGGGTGGAGGGGTGACAATAAATGGCTACACCTTC.

This clone has only a few counts. In the same sample, other DNA sequences code for this CDR3. CDR3 amino acids: CASSLSGGYEQYF. The CDR3 DNA is TGTGCCAGCAGTTTATCCGGGGGGTACGAGCAGTACTTC. The chain combines TRBV28 with TRBJ2-7; 7 bases line up with TRBD2. V was clipped by 1 base and J by 4 bases; unmatched bases: 1. The CDR3 contains 13 residues. CDR1 MDHEN and CDR2 SYDVKM come from the germline V gene.

The CDR3 region is CASSPRGGRSTDTQYF. DNA of the CDR3: TGTGCCAGCAGCCCCCGGGGGGGGAGGAGCACAGATACGCAGTATTTT. The chain carries TRBV5-6 and TRBJ2-3, with 8 bases fitting TRBD2. Trimming at V came to 4 bases and at J to 0 bases, leaving 7 bases not matched to a gene. The CDR3 totals 16 residues. CDR1 and CDR2 from the germline V gene are SGHDT and YYEEEE.

V and J are TRBV28 and TRBJ2-1; 7 bases agree with TRBD1. Looked up from germline, CDR1 is MDHEN and CDR2 is SYDVKM. The length of the CDR3 is 17 residues. The trim removed 5 bases at V and 0 bases at J, leaving 10 bases unmatched. CDR3 bases: TGTGCCAGCAGTGCCCCCAGGGGGTCGTTCTCCTACAATGAGCAGTTCTTC. This sequence encodes CASSAPRGSFSYNEQFF.

CDR3 coding DNA: TGTGCCAGCGTCTCGAACACCGGGGAGCTGTTTTTT. Its protein product is CASVSNTGELFF. The V gene is TRBV6-5, the J gene TRBJ2-2; D is unresolved. Germline CDR1 MNHEY, CDR2 SVGAGI. The V end was cut by 8 bases, the J end by 0 bases, with 4 bases between. The CDR3 sequence is 12 residues long.

The V and J genes are TRBV28 and TRBJ1-4, with D possibly matching TRBD1 (5 bases). Germline values: CDR1 MDHEN, CDR2 SYDVKM. The CDR3 runs to 15 residues. The germline V and J ends were trimmed by 6 bases and 4 bases, with 15 bases remaining between them. CDR3 sequence (DNA): TGTGCCAGCAGACGTATAGGGGTGAATAATGAAAAACTGTTTTTT. Translating it yields CASRRIGVNNEKLFF.

The chain links TRBV25-1 to TRBJ2-7; TRBD2 matches at 11 bases. The trim removed 3 bases at V and 3 bases at J, leaving 4 bases unmatched. The CDR3 is 15 amino acids. Germline V gene data show CDR1 as MGHDK and CDR2 as SYGVNS. The CDR3 loop reads CASSDVGTSGYEQYF. In DNA, the CDR3 is TGTGCCAGCAGTGATGTAGGGACTAGCGGCTACGAGCAGTACTTC.